This TCR beta chain was captured in a study of Graves' ophthalmopathy and Graves' hyperthyroidism. Study outcomes and limitations: A classifier, a 13-signature model, separated ophthalmopathy from stable hyperthyroidism with 85% to 90% sensitivity and over 70% specificity. The blood repertoire also included most expanded thyroid clonotypes above 0.001 frequency.

The authors amplified TCR beta CDR3 regions from RNA transcripts. The library came from an HTBI-primed first-round RT-PCR and a second-round multiplex PCR. One entry per CDR3 protein results from TCRdb running MiXCR on the multiplex PCR reads. The table records about 410,000 distinct CDR3 sequences, 15% to 20% of them present only once. This CDR3 is 14 amino acids long. Trimming cost V 2 bases and J 5 bases; bases outside gene matches: 6. Germline CDR1 SGHRS, CDR2 YFSETQ. This clonotype was observed at least ten times. Its target is not known. This receptor was taken from a young woman with Graves' ophthalmopathy. This sequence joins TRBV5-1 and TRBJ1-1; 7 bases are shared with TRBD1. Material for sequencing was peripheral blood. The CDR3 reads CASSFNRGKTEAFF. CDR3 coding DNA: TGCGCCAGCAGCTTCAACAGGGGAAAGACTGAAGCTTTCTTT.